This T cell receptor beta chain was identified during a study of blood T cell repertoires in COVID-19. This CDR3 spans 17 amino acids. The germline V and J ends were trimmed by 9 bases and 0 bases, with 24 bases remaining between them. Germline lookup yields CDR1 SGHDT and CDR2 YYEEEE. Produced via immunoSEQ multiplex PCR; TCRdb's table is partial and in-frame only. The sample includes 240,000 or so clones, more than 80% of them seen just once. The clonotype comes from a woman aged 80 or over with COVID-19, enrolled during active disease. The V gene is TRBV5-6, the J gene TRBJ1-2; D not resolved. The specimen was peripheral blood. The CDR3 nucleotides are TGTGCCAACACACCTGGGTCCAGGAAGAAATCTAACTATGGCTACACCTTC. Translated: CANTPGSRKKSNYGYTF.